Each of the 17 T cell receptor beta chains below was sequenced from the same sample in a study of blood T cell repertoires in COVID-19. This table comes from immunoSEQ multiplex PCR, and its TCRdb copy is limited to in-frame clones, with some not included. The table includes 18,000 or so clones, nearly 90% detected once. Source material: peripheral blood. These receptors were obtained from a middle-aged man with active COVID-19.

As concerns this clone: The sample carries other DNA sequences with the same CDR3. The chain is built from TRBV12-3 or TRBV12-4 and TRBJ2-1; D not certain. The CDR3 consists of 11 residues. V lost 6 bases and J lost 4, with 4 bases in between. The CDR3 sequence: CASSQYNEQFF. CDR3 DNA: TGTGCCAGCAGCCAGTACAATGAGCAGTTCTTC.

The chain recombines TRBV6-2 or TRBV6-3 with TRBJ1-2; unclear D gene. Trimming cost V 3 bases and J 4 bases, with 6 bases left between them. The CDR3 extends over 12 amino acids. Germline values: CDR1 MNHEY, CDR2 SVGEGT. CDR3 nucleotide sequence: TGTGCCAGCAGTTATGGGCCCTATGGCTACACCTTC. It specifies CASSYGPYGYTF.

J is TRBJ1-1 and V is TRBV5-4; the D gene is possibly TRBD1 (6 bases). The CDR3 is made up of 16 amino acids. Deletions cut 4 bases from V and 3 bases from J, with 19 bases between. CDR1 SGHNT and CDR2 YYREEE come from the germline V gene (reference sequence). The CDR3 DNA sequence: TGTGCCAGCAGCAAAGCCAAGGGGGGGCTTTACACTGAAGCTTTCTTT. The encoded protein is CASSKAKGGLYTEAFF.

CDR3 region: CASSYSSVSYEQYF. CDR3 nucleotide sequence: TGTGCCAGCAGTTACTCGTCCGTTTCCTACGAGCAGTACTTC. The rearrangement uses TRBV6-2 or TRBV6-3 and TRBJ2-7, with D hard to call. Germline-derived CDR1 and CDR2 are MNHEY and SVGEGT. The CDR3 runs to 14 residues. V was shortened by 0 bases and J by 1 base, with 7 bases between the two germline ends.

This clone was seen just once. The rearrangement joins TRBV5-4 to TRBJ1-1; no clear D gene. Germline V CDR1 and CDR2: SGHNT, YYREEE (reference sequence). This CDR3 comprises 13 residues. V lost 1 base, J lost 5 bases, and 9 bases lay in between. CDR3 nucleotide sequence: TGTGCCAGCAGCTTGACTATTGTAACTGAAGCTTTCTTT. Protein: CASSLTIVTEAFF.

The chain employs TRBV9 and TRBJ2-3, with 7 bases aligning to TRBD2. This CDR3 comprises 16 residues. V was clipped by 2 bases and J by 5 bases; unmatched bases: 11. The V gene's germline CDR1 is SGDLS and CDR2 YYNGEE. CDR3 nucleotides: TGTGCCAGCAGCGTTACCCTTGGAATAGCGGGAGATACGCAGTATTTT. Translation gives CASSVTLGIAGDTQYF. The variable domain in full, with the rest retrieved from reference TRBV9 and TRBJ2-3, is DSGVTQTPKHLITATGQRVTLRCSPRSGDLSVYWYQQSLDQGLQFLIQYYNGEERAKGNILERFSAQQFPDLHSELNLSSLELGDSALYFCASSVTLGIAGDTQYFGPGTRLTVL.

The CDR3 nucleotides are TGCGCCAGCAGTTCCTGGCAGGGGCTCACTGAAGCTTTCTTT. The encoded protein is CASSSWQGLTEAFF. This chain joins TRBV4-1 and TRBJ1-1; the D gene is possibly TRBD1 (6 bases). This CDR3 is 14 amino acids long. Germline values: CDR1 MGHRA, CDR2 YSYEKL. Trimming removed 6 bases at V and 4 bases at J, with 15 bases between.

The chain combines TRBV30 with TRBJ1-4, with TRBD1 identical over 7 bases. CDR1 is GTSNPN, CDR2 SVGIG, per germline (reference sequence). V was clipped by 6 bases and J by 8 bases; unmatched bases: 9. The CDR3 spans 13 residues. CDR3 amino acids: CACRGRWGEKLFF. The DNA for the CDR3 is TGTGCCTGCAGGGGGAGATGGGGGGAAAAACTGTTTTTT. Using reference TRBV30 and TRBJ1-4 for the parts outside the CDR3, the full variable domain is SQTIHQWPATLVQPVGSPLSLECTVEGTSNPNLYWYRQAAGRGLQLLFYSVGIGQISSEVPQNLSASRPQDRQFILSSKKLLLSDSGFYLCACRGRWGEKLFFGSGTQLSVL.

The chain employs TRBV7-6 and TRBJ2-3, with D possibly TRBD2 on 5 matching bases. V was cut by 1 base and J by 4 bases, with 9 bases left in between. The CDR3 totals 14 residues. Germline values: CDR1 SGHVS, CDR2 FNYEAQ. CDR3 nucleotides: TGTGCCAGCAGCTTAGGCGCTAGCCCAGATACGCAGTATTTT. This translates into CASSLGASPDTQYF.

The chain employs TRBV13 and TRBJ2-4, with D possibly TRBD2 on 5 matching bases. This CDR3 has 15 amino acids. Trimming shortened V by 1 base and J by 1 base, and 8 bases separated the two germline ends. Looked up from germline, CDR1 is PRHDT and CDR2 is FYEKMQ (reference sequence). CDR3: CASSLVGEAKNIQYF. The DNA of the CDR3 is TGTGCCAGCAGCTTAGTCGGGGAGGCCAAAAACATTCAGTACTTC.

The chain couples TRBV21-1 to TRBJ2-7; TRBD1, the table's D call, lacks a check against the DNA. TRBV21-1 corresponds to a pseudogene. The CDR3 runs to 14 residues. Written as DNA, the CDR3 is TGTGCCAGCAGCAAATCGTCCCAGATCTACGAGCAGTACTTC. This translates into CASSKSSQIYEQYF.

The CDR3 reads CASSLAIRRLAGLQEQFF. Here the CDR3 DNA reads TGTGCCAGCAGCTTAGCCATACGGAGACTAGCGGGATTGCAGGAGCAGTTCTTC. The rearrangement joins TRBV13 to TRBJ2-1; 11 bases agree with TRBD2. Germline V gene sequence: CDR1 PRHDT, CDR2 FYEKMQ (reference sequence). Trimming at V came to 1 base and at J to 10 bases, leaving 15 bases not matched to a gene. The CDR3 spans 18 residues.

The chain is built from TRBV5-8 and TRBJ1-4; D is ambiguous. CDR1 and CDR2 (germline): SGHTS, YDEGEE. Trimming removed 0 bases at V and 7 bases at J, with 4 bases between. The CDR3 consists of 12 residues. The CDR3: CASSLDGEKLFF. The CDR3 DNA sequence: TGTGCCAGCAGCTTGGACGGTGAAAAACTGTTTTTT.

This chain's CDR3 is CASSPGVGSYNEQFF. The CDR3 region has the DNA TGTGCCAGCAGCCCCGGGGTGGGTTCCTACAATGAGCAGTTCTTC. V is TRBV7-3 and J is TRBJ2-1; D perhaps matches TRBD2 (5 bases). CDR3 length: 15 residues. The V end lost 5 bases, the J end lost 1 base, and 12 bases lay between the germline ends. Germline CDR1 and CDR2: SGHTA and FQGTGA.

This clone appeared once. CDR3 bases: TGCGCCAGCAGCTTGGTTGGGGCGGGATCCTACAATGAGCAGTTCTTC. Amino acids: CASSLVGAGSYNEQFF. The rearrangement joins TRBV5-1 to TRBJ2-1, with TRBD2 as a possible D gene (6 bases). The V gene's germline CDR1 is SGHRS and CDR2 YFSETQ. The CDR3 has 16 amino acids. Trimming stripped 0 bases from V and 1 base from J, with 11 bases between.

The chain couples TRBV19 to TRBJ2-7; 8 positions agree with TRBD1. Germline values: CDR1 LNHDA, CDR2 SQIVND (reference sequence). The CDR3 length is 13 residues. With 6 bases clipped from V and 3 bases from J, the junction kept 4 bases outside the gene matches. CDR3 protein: CASSNRGYYEQYF. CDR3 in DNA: TGTGCCAGTAGCAACAGGGGGTACTACGAGCAGTACTTC.

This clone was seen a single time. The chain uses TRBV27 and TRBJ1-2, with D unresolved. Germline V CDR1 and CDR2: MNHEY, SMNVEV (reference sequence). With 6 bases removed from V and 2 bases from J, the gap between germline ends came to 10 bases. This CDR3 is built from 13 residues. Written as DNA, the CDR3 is TGTGCCAGCAGGAGTTTAATCAACTATGGCTACACCTTC. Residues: CASRSLINYGYTF.